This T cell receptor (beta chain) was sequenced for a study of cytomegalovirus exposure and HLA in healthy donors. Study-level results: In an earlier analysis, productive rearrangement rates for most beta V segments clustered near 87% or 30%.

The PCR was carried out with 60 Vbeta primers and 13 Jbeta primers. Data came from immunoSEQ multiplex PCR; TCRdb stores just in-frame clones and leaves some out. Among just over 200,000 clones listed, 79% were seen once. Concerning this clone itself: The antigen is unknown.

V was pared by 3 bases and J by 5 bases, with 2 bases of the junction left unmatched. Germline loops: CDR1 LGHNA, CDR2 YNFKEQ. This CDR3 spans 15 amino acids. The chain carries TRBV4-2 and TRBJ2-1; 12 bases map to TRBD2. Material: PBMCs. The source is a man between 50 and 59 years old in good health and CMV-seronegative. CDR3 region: CASSQWTSGNNEQFF. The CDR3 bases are TGTGCCAGCAGCCAGTGGACTAGCGGGAACAATGAGCAGTTCTTC.